This T cell receptor (beta chain) appears in the sequencing data of a study of shared clonotypes between healthy human individuals. Division of CD4+ cells produced a CD45RA+ naive subset and a CD45RA-negative memory subset. This CDR3 region has 16 residues. Germline V gene lookup returns CDR1 SGHVS and CDR2 FQNEAQ. V lost 2 bases and J lost 4, with 14 bases in between. The method was immunoSEQ multiplex PCR; TCRdb's version includes in-frame clones alone and lacks a portion of them. The data contain a few hundred thousand clones, around 67% of them singletons. The sample taken for sequencing was memory CD4+ T cells sorted from blood. This sample's subset: CD45RA-negative fraction. The chain couples TRBV7-8 to TRBJ1-4, with a tentative D call TRBD1 (6 bases). The sequence was obtained from a man under 40 in good health. CDR3 bases: TGTGCCAGCAGCTTAATTCCAGGGGCGCTTAATGAAAAACTGTTTTTT. Amino acids: CASSLIPGALNEKLFF.